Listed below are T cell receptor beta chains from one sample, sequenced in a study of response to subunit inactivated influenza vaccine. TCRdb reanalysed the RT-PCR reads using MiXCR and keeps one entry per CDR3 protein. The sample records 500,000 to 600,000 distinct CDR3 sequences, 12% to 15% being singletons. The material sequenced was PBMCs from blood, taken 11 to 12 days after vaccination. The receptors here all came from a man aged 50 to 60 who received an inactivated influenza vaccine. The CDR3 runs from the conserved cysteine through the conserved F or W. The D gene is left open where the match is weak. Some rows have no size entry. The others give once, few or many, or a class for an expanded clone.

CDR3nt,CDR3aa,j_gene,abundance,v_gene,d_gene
TGCAGCGTTCTAGGGCCGCTTGCCTACGAGCAGTACTTC,CSVLGPLAYEQYF,TRBJ2-7,few,TRBV29-1,.
TGCGCCAGCAGCTTCTGGCGGGGGGGCTCCTACAATGAGCAGTTCTTC,CASSFWRGGSYNEQFF,TRBJ2-1,.,TRBV5-1,TRBD2
TGTGCCAGCAGCCAAAGGAAGCCGGGACTTACCCAAGAGACCCAGTACTTC,CASSQRKPGLTQETQYF,TRBJ2-5,.,TRBV4-2,.
TGCGCCAGCAGCTTGGAACCAGCGGCGAACACCGGGGAGCTGTTTTTT,CASSLEPAANTGELFF,TRBJ2-2,few,TRBV5-1,.
TGTGCCACCATACCCGCGGGAGGGGACGAGCAGTACTTC,CATIPAGGDEQYF,TRBJ2-7,.,TRBV10-3,TRBD2
TGTGCCAGCAGAGATGTCGGGGAGGAGCAGTTCTTC,CASRDVGEEQFF,TRBJ2-1,.,TRBV12-3/TRBV12-4,.
TGTGCCAGCAGGGCGGGAGCGGGAGGATTGGGTGAGCAGTTCTTC,CASRAGAGGLGEQFF,TRBJ2-1,.,TRBV7-3,TRBD2
TGCGCCAGCAGCCAAGAGGCTAGCGGGAGGGGCAATGAGCAGTTCTTC,CASSQEASGRGNEQFF,TRBJ2-1,few,TRBV4-1,TRBD2
TGCAGTGGACTTAAAGACAGGGGAAGCAATCAGCCCCAGCATTTT,CSGLKDRGSNQPQHF,TRBJ1-5,few,TRBV20-1,TRBD1
TGTGCCAGCACCCCGGGGGGGGTTATGGGCGAGCAGTACTTC,CASTPGGVMGEQYF,TRBJ2-7,.,TRBV28,TRBD2
TGTGCCAGTAGTATAGGGCAGGGGCCCTTTGGGGACACTGAAGCTTTCTTT,CASSIGQGPFGDTEAFF,TRBJ1-1,.,TRBV19,.
TGCAGTGCTAGGGCAGCGGAGCTTACCTCCTACGAGCAGTACTTC,CSARAAELTSYEQYF,TRBJ2-7,.,TRBV20-1,.
TGTGCCAGCAGCTTAGATGGGGGTTATAATGAAAAACTGTTTTTT,CASSLDGGYNEKLFF,TRBJ1-4,few,TRBV7-9,.
TGCAGTGCTAGAGATGGGGCGGGGGGCTACGAGCAGTACTTC,CSARDGAGGYEQYF,TRBJ2-7,few,TRBV20-1,TRBD2
TGTGCCAGCAGCCGTAGCGGAGATACGCAGTATTTT,CASSRSGDTQYF,TRBJ2-3,.,TRBV4-2,.
TGTGCCAGCAGCTTGCAGACAGGGGGGTCCTACAATGAGCAGTTCTTC,CASSLQTGGSYNEQFF,TRBJ2-1,.,TRBV7-2,TRBD1
TGTGCCAGCAGCTTAGAACAGATACCGGGGGAGCTGTTTTTT,CASSLEQIPGELFF,TRBJ2-2,.,TRBV7-2,.
TGTGCCACCAGTGATTTCGGCGTCGGGTGGCGGGAGAACGCAGATACGCAGTATTTT,CATSDFGVGWRENADTQYF,TRBJ2-3,.,TRBV24-1,TRBD2
TGCGCCAGCAGCCAAGATCAAGGCGCGGAATACTACGAGCAGTACTTC,CASSQDQGAEYYEQYF,TRBJ2-7,few,TRBV4-1,.
TGTGCCAGCAGCTTCGACAGGGACACCGGGGAGCTGTTTTTT,CASSFDRDTGELFF,TRBJ2-2,few,TRBV7-2,TRBD1
TGTGCCACCAGTGATTTGCGGGGGAACACCGGGGAGCTGTTTTTT,CATSDLRGNTGELFF,TRBJ2-2,.,TRBV24-1,.
TGTGCCAGCAGCATTTACCAGGGAAATGGTAACTATGGCTACACCTTC,CASSIYQGNGNYGYTF,TRBJ1-2,few,TRBV7-2,.
TGTGCCAGCAGCTTAAGCGGTGAACTGGGGGAGCTGTTTTTT,CASSLSGELGELFF,TRBJ2-2,few,TRBV7-6,.
TGTGCCAGCAGTTTAGCGCTGGTCACTGAAGCTTTCTTT,CASSLALVTEAFF,TRBJ1-1,.,TRBV12-3/TRBV12-4,.
TGTGCCAGCAGTGACTTCAGGGTTGCCGGGGAGCTGTTTTTT,CASSDFRVAGELFF,TRBJ2-2,few,TRBV25-1,.
TGCGCCAGCAGCTTTGGAGAGACTAACTATGGCTACACCTTC,CASSFGETNYGYTF,TRBJ1-2,many,TRBV5-1,.
TGCAGTGCCCGCCTAGACCGTGGCGGGGGAGCTTTCTTT,CSARLDRGGGAFF,TRBJ1-1,.,TRBV20-1,.
TGCGCCAGCAGCCTCATCGGGAGCACTGAAGCTTTCTTT,CASSLIGSTEAFF,TRBJ1-1,.,TRBV4-1,.
TGTGCCAGCTCCCCAGGGCTACAGGGGGTGGACTACAATGAGCAGTTCTTC,CASSPGLQGVDYNEQFF,TRBJ2-1,.,TRBV18,TRBD1
TGCAGTGCTAGGGCGGGACACCAGAACACTGAAGCTTTCTTT,CSARAGHQNTEAFF,TRBJ1-1,.,TRBV20-1,.
TGCAGTGCTAGGGTAGAGATAACAAACACAGATACGCAGTATTTT,CSARVEITNTDTQYF,TRBJ2-3,few,TRBV20-1,.
TGCGCCAGCAGCCAAGATTCCACAGGCCCCTATCAGCCCCAGCATTTT,CASSQDSTGPYQPQHF,TRBJ1-5,many,TRBV4-3,.
TGCAGTGCTCATACTAGCGGGAGGTTAAGAGATACGCAGTATTTT,CSAHTSGRLRDTQYF,TRBJ2-3,.,TRBV20-1,TRBD2
TGTGCCAGCAGTGCAACAGGGGACCCTGAAGCTTTCTTT,CASSATGDPEAFF,TRBJ1-1,.,TRBV12-3/TRBV12-4,TRBD1
TGCAGTGCTAGGTTAACTGGGGGGGGCAATGAGCAGTTCTTC,CSARLTGGGNEQFF,TRBJ2-1,.,TRBV20-1,TRBD2
TGTGCCAGCAGTTCGGGGATGTTGCGGGGGGACCCGGAGACCCAGTACTTC,CASSSGMLRGDPETQYF,TRBJ2-5,.,TRBV28,TRBD2
TGTGCCATCATGGAGGGGGCTGGGGCCAACGTCCTGACTTTC,CAIMEGAGANVLTF,TRBJ2-6,.,TRBV10-3,.
TGTGCCTGGAGGGGACGACTGGGGCCCTACGAGCAGTACTTC,CAWRGRLGPYEQYF,TRBJ2-7,few,TRBV30,.
TGTGCCAGCTCACCAGCGGGAGGGGAGTCCTACAATGAGCAGTTCTTC,CASSPAGGESYNEQFF,TRBJ2-1,.,TRBV18,TRBD2
TGTGCCAGCAGCTTAGTTTCTTGGGACAGCAAATCTAACTATGGCTACACCTTC,CASSLVSWDSKSNYGYTF,TRBJ1-2,few,TRBV11-2,TRBD1
TGCAGTGCCCTACTAGCGTTAAGCACAGATACGCAGTATTTT,CSALLALSTDTQYF,TRBJ2-3,few,TRBV20-1,TRBD2
TGTGCCAGCAGCCTCGGGACAGGGGCGATGGTGTTAAGGAATTCACCCCTCCACTTT,CASSLGTGAMVLRNSPLHF,TRBJ1-6,many,TRBV11-1,TRBD1
TGTGCCAGCGCCAACCGACAGGGCCCCGGGGAGCTGTTTTTT,CASANRQGPGELFF,TRBJ2-2,few,TRBV12-3/TRBV12-4,TRBD1
TGTGCCAGCAGCAAACCCGGGACATCTAGCACAGATACGCAGTATTTT,CASSKPGTSSTDTQYF,TRBJ2-3,.,TRBV21-1,.
TGTGCCAGCAGTCCCCAAGCGGGAGGAACCTACGAGCAGTACTTC,CASSPQAGGTYEQYF,TRBJ2-7,few,TRBV7-2,TRBD2
TGCAGTGCTAGAGATCTTCAAGGAGTGCAGACCCAGTACTTC,CSARDLQGVQTQYF,TRBJ2-5,few,TRBV20-1,.